The 24 T cell receptor beta chains in this list originate from one sample, sequenced in a study of T cells in Graves' hyperthyroidism and ophthalmopathy. Researchers amplified the TCR beta CDR3 regions from RNA transcripts. TCR CDR3 underwent first-round RT-PCR with the HTBI primer set. TCRdb recomputed calls from the multiplex PCR reads with MiXCR, one row per CDR3 protein. The table lists approximately 400,000 distinct CDR3 sequences, under 15% of them singletons. Sequencing was carried out using blood. The receptors originated from a woman in her twenties or thirties with Graves' hyperthyroidism.

The chain uses TRBV5-1 and TRBJ2-7, with D hard to call. The CDR3 extends over 14 amino acids. Trimming cost V 1 base and J 9 bases, with 17 bases left between them. Germline V CDR1 and CDR2: SGHRS, YFSETQ. CDR3 nucleotide sequence: TGCGCCAGCAGCTTGTCCCCAGGTCACCCGGGGCAGTACTTC. Translated, it gives CASSLSPGHPGQYF.

This clonotype was seen ten or more times. The chain has TRBV20-1 and TRBJ2-5, with 12 positions matching TRBD2. The CDR3 is 16 residues long. The ends lost 1 base at V and 4 bases at J; junction bases unmatched: 7. Germline CDR1 is DFQATT and CDR2 is SNEGSKA (reference sequence). CDR3 in DNA: TGCAGTGCTAGAGCCCCTCTAGCGGGAGGGCGAGAGACCCAGTACTTC. Its translation: CSARAPLAGGRETQYF.

As to this clonotype: This sequence may be a read error, since a much larger clone differs from it by one base. The chain couples TRBV16 to TRBJ2-7; 8 nucleotides align to TRBD1. The length of the CDR3 is 15 residues. Germline lookup yields CDR1 KGHSY and CDR2 FQNENV. For the CDR3, the DNA is TGTGCCAACAGCCTGGCCAGGGGGCAGAACTACGAGCAGTACTTC. This translates into CANSLARGQNYEQYF.

This clonotype was seen at least ten times. The junction does not match germline at one end; this may be a read error. The chain joins TRBV7-8 to TRBJ2-2; no definite D call. Germline assignment: CDR1 SGHVS and CDR2 FQNEAQ. The CDR3 covers 12 residues. The CDR3 sequence: CASSLVGGELFF. In DNA, the CDR3 is TGTGCCAGCAGTTTAGTCGGCGGGGAGCTGTTTTTT.

The rearrangement joins TRBV6-1 to TRBJ2-3; 9 nucleotides line up with TRBD1. Per the germline V gene, CDR1 is MNHNS and CDR2 is SASEGT. J lost 4 bases, V lost 6 bases, and 11 bases had no gene match. This CDR3 has 16 amino acids. CDR3: CASRNRGPGGPDTQYF. The DNA of the CDR3 is TGTGCCAGCAGAAACAGGGGGCCTGGGGGACCAGATACGCAGTATTTT.

The chain joins TRBV9 to TRBJ2-2; D gene uncertain. V was clipped by 1 base and J by 3 bases, with 10 bases between them. The CDR3 totals 15 residues. Germline-derived CDR1 and CDR2 are SGDLS and YYNGEE. Here the CDR3 DNA reads TGTGCCAGCAGCGTAAACCGGATGGACACCGGGGAGCTGTTTTTT. As protein: CASSVNRMDTGELFF.

The chain links TRBV6-2 or TRBV6-3 to TRBJ2-3; 7 nucleotides agree with TRBD1. With V trimmed by 5 bases and J by 4 bases, 6 bases remained unmatched. The CDR3 has 14 residues. Germline CDR1 and CDR2: MNHEY and SVGEGT. The DNA for the CDR3 is TGTGCCAGCAGTCAGACAGGGTCCCCAGATACGCAGTATTTT. It translates to CASSQTGSPDTQYF.

V is TRBV19 and J is TRBJ1-2; 10 bases agree with TRBD1. V shed 3 bases and J 2 bases; nucleotides not matched to a gene: 3. The germline gives CDR1 LNHDA, CDR2 SQIVND (reference sequence). The CDR3 has 15 residues. The CDR3 nucleotides are TGTGCCAGTAGTATTCCGGGACAGGGGAACTATGGCTACACCTTC. Its protein product is CASSIPGQGNYGYTF.

The V call is TRBV6-1, the J call TRBJ2-5; 8 nucleotides align to TRBD1. With V trimmed by 6 bases and J by 6 bases, 9 bases remained unmatched. CDR3 size: 14 residues. The V gene's germline CDR1 is MNHNS and CDR2 SASEGT. The CDR3 DNA reads as TGTGCCAGCAGCATGGACAGGGTGAGCCAGACCCAGTACTTC. This translates into CASSMDRVSQTQYF.

This chain uses TRBV7-9 with TRBJ2-3; 10 bases align to TRBD1. The germline V gene has CDR1 SEHNR and CDR2 FQNEAQ (reference sequence). The J segment lost 6 bases and the V segment lost 8 bases, leaving 11 bases of the junction unmatched. There are 15 residues in the CDR3. CDR3 region: CASPDAGQGMDTQYF. In nucleotides, the CDR3 is TGTGCCAGCCCCGATGCGGGACAGGGGATGGATACGCAGTATTTT. Using reference TRBV7-9 and TRBJ2-3 for the parts outside the CDR3, the full variable domain is DTGVSQNPRHKITKRGQNVTFRCDPISEHNRLYWYRQTLGQGPEFLTYFQNEAQLEKSRLLSDRFSAERPKGSFSTLEIQRTEQGDSAMYLCASPDAGQGMDTQYFGPGTRLTVL.

The rearrangement links TRBV12-3 or TRBV12-4 to TRBJ2-5, with 9 bases identical to TRBD2. There are 14 residues in the CDR3. Trimming at V came to 0 bases and at J to 6 bases, leaving 2 bases not matched to a gene. This CDR3 reads CASSLASGRKTQYF. The CDR3 nucleotides are TGTGCCAGCAGTTTAGCTAGCGGGAGAAAGACCCAGTACTTC.

This clonotype was found many times. The chain joins TRBV3-1 to TRBJ1-2; D unresolved. Trimming took off 1 base at V and 6 bases at J, with 15 bases between the two ends. Germline CDR1 and CDR2: LGHDT and YNNKEL (reference sequence). There are 15 residues in the CDR3. CDR3: CASSQVRPERDGYTF. The CDR3 DNA reads as TGTGCCAGCAGCCAAGTTCGCCCTGAGCGGGATGGCTACACCTTC.

This clonotype occurred many times. This chain uses TRBV20-1 with TRBJ2-1, with TRBD2 identical over 11 bases. V was clipped by 1 base and J by 1 base; unmatched bases: 9. The CDR3 has 18 amino acids. From germline, CDR1 is DFQATT and CDR2 SNEGSKA (reference sequence). The CDR3 is CSARGRTSGSLSYNEQFF. Here the CDR3 DNA reads TGCAGTGCTAGAGGGCGGACTAGCGGGTCTCTTTCCTACAATGAGCAGTTCTTC.

This clonotype was seen at least ten times. The chain is built from TRBV27 and TRBJ2-1; perhaps TRBD1 as D (5 bases). V was shortened by 7 bases and J by 0 bases, with 16 bases between the two germline ends. This CDR3 has 16 amino acids. Germline V gene lookup returns CDR1 MNHEY and CDR2 SMNVEV (reference sequence). The CDR3 nucleotides are TGTGCCAGCACCCCCCGACAGCCGAGCTCCTACAATGAGCAGTTCTTC. It specifies CASTPRQPSSYNEQFF.

V and J are TRBV7-9 and TRBJ2-3; tentative D call: TRBD2 (6 bases). Trimming stripped 5 bases from V and 2 bases from J, with 11 bases between. The CDR3 has 14 amino acids. The germline CDR1 and CDR2 sequences are SEHNR and FQNEAQ (reference sequence). CDR3 coding DNA: TGTGCCAGCAGCCTGGAGGGGACCACAGATACGCAGTATTTT. Its protein is CASSLEGTTDTQYF.

This clonotype was counted many times. The gene calls are TRBV2 and TRBJ2-5, with TRBD1 matching 7 bases. The CDR3 is made up of 16 amino acids. V dropped 4 bases and J dropped 1; count of bases not matched to a gene: 9. Germline CDR1 is SNHLY and CDR2 is FYNNEI. As DNA, the CDR3 is TGTGCCAGCAGTGCCCCCCCGACAGGGACCCAAGAGACCCAGTACTTC. This sequence encodes CASSAPPTGTQETQYF.

This chain uses TRBV7-3 with TRBJ2-5, with 7 positions matching TRBD2. Germline values: CDR1 SGHTA, CDR2 FQGTGA. V shed 5 bases and J 5 bases; nucleotides not matched to a gene: 8. This CDR3 spans 14 amino acids. The CDR3 coding sequence is TGTGCCAGCAGCCTGGGACTACCGGGGGAGACCCAGTACTTC. This translates into CASSLGLPGETQYF.

The chain recombines TRBV5-5 with TRBJ2-3; D not resolved. Germline V gene lookup returns CDR1 SGHKS and CDR2 YYEKEE (reference sequence). V was cut by 0 bases and J by 4 bases, with 6 bases left in between. The CDR3 is made up of 13 amino acids. CDR3: CASSLEPPDTQYF. In DNA, the CDR3 is TGTGCCAGCAGCTTGGAACCGCCAGATACGCAGTATTTT.

The J gene is TRBJ2-5, the V gene TRBV5-6; D not resolved. Germline V gene lookup returns CDR1 SGHDT and CDR2 YYEEEE. This CDR3 has 14 amino acids. V gave up 0 bases and J gave up 3 bases, with 9 bases separating them. In DNA, the CDR3 is TGTGCCAGCAGCTTGGGCGGATATAAAGAGACCCAGTACTTC. This gives the protein CASSLGGYKETQYF.

Ten or more counts support this clonotype. The rearrangement uses TRBV20-1 and TRBJ2-2; 11 nucleotides match TRBD1. The CDR3 runs to 17 residues. Germline V gene sequence: CDR1 DFQATT, CDR2 SNEGSKA (reference sequence). Trimming at V came to 2 bases and at J to 5 bases, leaving 10 bases not matched to a gene. CDR3 nucleotides: TGCAGTGCTAGACATCCCCGGGACAGGGGGGGTACCGGGGAGCTGTTTTTT. This codes for CSARHPRDRGGTGELFF.

The chain carries TRBV19 and TRBJ2-2; maybe TRBD2 (5 bases). CDR1 LNHDA and CDR2 SQIVND come from the germline V gene (reference sequence). V lost 10 bases to trimming and J lost 4 bases, with 22 bases between them. This CDR3 region has 16 residues. The CDR3 nucleotides are TGTGCCACCTCGGAGTGGGGTTCCGCGGGCACCGGGGAGCTGTTTTTT. It translates to CATSEWGSAGTGELFF.

This clonotype turned up a few times. The chain joins TRBV4-1 to TRBJ2-3; D is unresolved. The CDR3 is 13 amino acids. Trimming left V 1 base short and J 6 bases short, with 8 bases between. Looked up from germline, CDR1 is MGHRA and CDR2 is YSYEKL. The DNA of the CDR3 is TGCGCCAGCAGCCAAGGAGACTGGGATACGCAGTATTTT. Protein sequence: CASSQGDWDTQYF.

The gene calls are TRBV27 and TRBJ2-7; 9 bases match TRBD1. Germline CDR1 is MNHEY and CDR2 is SMNVEV (reference sequence). This CDR3 spans 14 amino acids. J gave up 4 bases and V 6 bases, and 7 bases lay outside the gene matches. The CDR3 DNA is TGTGCCAGCAGACTGGACAGGGGTCGTTACGAGCAGTACTTC. Translation gives CASRLDRGRYEQYF.

This chain links TRBV29-1 with TRBJ2-3, with D unclear. CDR1 and CDR2 from the germline V gene are SQVTM and ANQGSEA. This CDR3 is 12 amino acids long. Trimming pared 5 bases from V and 0 bases from J, leaving 6 bases between. DNA of the CDR3: TGCAGCGTTAAGGGCAGCACAGATACGCAGTATTTT. Translated, it gives CSVKGSTDTQYF.